This T cell receptor (beta chain) was found in a study of blood T cell repertoires in COVID-19. Germline loops: CDR1 SGHTA, CDR2 FQGTGA. Losses at the gene ends were 5 bases for V and 6 bases for J; bases not matched to a gene: 3. The CDR3 is made up of 14 amino acids. Assay used: immunoSEQ multiplex PCR; TCRdb lists only in-frame clones, some missing. In the table there are 200,000 to 250,000 clones, under 85% of which are singletons. The Seattle patients joined while their infection was active and were tracked longitudinally afterward. The rearrangement uses TRBV7-3 and TRBJ2-2; TRBD2 matches 10 bases. Sequenced sample: peripheral blood. This TCR came from a woman aged 25 to 39 with COVID-19, enrolled during active disease. This CDR3 reads CASSALAGAGELFF. As DNA, the CDR3 is TGTGCCAGCAGCGCCCTAGCGGGAGCCGGGGAGCTGTTTTTT. The full variable domain, rest sourced from reference TRBV7-3 and TRBJ2-2, is GAGVSQTPSNKVTEKGKYVELRCDPISGHTALYWYRQSLGQGPEFLIYFQGTGAADDSGLPNDRFFAVRPEGSVSTLKIQRTERGDSAVYLCASSALAGAGELFFGEGSRLTVL.